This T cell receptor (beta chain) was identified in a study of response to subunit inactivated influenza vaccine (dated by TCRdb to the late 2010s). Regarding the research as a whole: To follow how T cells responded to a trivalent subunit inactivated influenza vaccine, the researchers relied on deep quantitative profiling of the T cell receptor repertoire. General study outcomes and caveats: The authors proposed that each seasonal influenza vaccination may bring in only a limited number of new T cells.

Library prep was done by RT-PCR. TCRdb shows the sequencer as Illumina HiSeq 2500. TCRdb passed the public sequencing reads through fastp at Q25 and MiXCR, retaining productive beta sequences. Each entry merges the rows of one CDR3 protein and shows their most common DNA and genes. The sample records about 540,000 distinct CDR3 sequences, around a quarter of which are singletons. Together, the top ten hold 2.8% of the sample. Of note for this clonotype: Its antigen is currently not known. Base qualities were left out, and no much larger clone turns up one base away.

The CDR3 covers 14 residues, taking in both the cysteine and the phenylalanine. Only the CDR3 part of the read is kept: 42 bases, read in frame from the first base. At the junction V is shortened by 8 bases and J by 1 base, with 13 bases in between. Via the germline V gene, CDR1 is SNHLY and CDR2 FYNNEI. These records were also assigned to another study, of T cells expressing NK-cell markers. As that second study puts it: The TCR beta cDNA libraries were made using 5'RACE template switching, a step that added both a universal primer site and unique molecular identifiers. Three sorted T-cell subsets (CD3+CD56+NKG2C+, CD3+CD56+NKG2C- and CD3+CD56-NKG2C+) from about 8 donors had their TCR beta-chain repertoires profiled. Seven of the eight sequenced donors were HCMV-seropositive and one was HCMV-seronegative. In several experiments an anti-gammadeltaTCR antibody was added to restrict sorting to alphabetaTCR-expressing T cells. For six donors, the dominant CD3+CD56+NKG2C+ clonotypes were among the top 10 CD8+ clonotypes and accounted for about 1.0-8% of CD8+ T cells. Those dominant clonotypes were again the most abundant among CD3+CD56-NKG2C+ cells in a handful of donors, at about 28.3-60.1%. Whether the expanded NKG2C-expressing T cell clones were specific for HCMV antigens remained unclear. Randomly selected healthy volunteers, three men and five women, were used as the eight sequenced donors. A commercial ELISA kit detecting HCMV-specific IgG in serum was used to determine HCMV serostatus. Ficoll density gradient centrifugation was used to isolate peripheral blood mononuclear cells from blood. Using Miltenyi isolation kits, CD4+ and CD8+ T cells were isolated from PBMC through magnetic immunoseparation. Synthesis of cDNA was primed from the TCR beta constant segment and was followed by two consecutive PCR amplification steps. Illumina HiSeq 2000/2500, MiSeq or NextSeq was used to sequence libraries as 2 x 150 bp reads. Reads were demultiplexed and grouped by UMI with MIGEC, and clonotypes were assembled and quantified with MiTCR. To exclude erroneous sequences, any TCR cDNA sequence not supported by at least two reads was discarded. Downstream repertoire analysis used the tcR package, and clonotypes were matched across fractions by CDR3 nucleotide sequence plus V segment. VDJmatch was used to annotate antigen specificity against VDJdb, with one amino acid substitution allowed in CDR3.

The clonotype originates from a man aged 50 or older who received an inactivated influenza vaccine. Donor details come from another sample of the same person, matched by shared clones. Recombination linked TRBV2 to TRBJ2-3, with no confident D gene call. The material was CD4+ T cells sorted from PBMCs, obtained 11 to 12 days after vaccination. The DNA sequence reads TGTGCCAGCTTAGCACGGGTTGGCACAGATACGCAGTATTTT. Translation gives CASLARVGTDTQYF.